This TCR beta chain originates from a study of read filtering for tumor transcriptome and immune sequencing (dated by TCRdb to between 2020 and 2021). As for the study more broadly: The cohort was composed of roughly 16 male and over 13 female patients, with a mean age of roughly 61 years and an age range of roughly 45 to 85. Under revised international staging, roughly eight patients fell into R-ISS I, some 15 into R-ISS II and about 7 into R-ISS III. After DNase treatment, whole-transcriptome libraries were prepared using the TruSeq RNA Access Library Prep Kit. Per sample, about 4.05 to 10.27 million TCR-region mapped reads were obtained with IR-seq, compared with only about 80 to 1,300 with RNA-seq. Using the same bone marrow samples, the study compared TCR repertoires obtained by targeted immune repertoire sequencing with those obtained by bulk whole-transcriptome sequencing. One of the main goals was to work out a read-filtering strategy for immune repertoire data, in particular whether clonotypes backed by only a single read should be removed.

This clonotype was counted many times. Its target antigen remains unknown. Nothing much larger sits one base from this clone, and base qualities are not available. Every patient had bone marrow sampled at the time of active disease. Isolation of bone marrow mononuclear cells was performed by Ficoll-Hypaque density gradient centrifugation. To remove myeloma plasma cells, the cells were labeled with CD138 magnetic microbeads on a MACS separator, and CD138-negative cells were then collected by negative selection. The purity of the isolated cells was checked by flow cytometry with CD138 antibodies on an Attune NxT. TRIzol reagent was used to extract total RNA, which was then quantified with a NanoDrop spectrophotometer. For each patient, paired RNA-seq and IR-seq were run on the CD138-negative bone marrow sample from that patient. TCR libraries were constructed from approximately 0.4 ug RNA using the Immunoverse kit, and molecular barcoded adaptors covering alpha/delta and beta/gamma chains were employed. The same RNA used for transcriptome sequencing was used for TCR library preparation. TCR libraries were sequenced on an Illumina HiSeq 4000 with 2 x 150 cycles. Regarding the original processing steps: MiXCR aligned TCR reads to human V, D, J and C references and assembled the aligned reads into CDR3 clonotypes, with quality filtering and error correction included. Clonotype counts and gene usage diversity were analyzed with the tcR package in R. For inspection of raw mapping reads, RNA-seq reads were mapped by STAR aligner version 2.5.3a onto GRCh37 of the human genome. IR-seq fastq files were randomly downsampled with Seqtk 1.3 to test the effect of sequencing depth on detected clonotypes. TCRdb ran its own pipeline on the public reads, namely fastp trimming at Q25 and MiXCR clone calling, and kept in-frame beta chains. Records with the same CDR3 protein are collapsed into one entry carrying the most frequent genes and DNA. The V and J calls and clone size come from TCRdb's table, not from the authors' own analysis. The sample contains 75,000 to 95,000 distinct CDR3 sequences, 20% to 25% of them found a single time. The ten largest make up 11% of the sample.

The paper as a whole reports these results and caveats: Single-read clonotypes made up roughly four fifths of clonotypes but roughly 3.2% of total reads in IR-seq, and just under 75% of clonotypes and roughly 45% of reads in RNA-seq. The sorted CD138-negative fraction was not purified T cells but a mixed bone marrow immune population. When single-read clonotypes were removed, the proportions of shared clonotypes in IR-seq and RNA-seq correlated more strongly. Clonotypes were captured by IR-seq at much higher depth and more reliably than by RNA-seq, and smaller IR-seq throughput was sufficient for identification of most shared clonotypes.

The specimen was a population of CD138-negative cells sorted from bone marrow. The cell subset or site label, as the study defines it: bone marrow mononuclear cells depleted of CD138+ plasma/myeloma cells by negative magnetic selection. This sequence was found in a donor at least 40 years old with multiple myeloma.

The sequence in DNA is TGTGCCAGCAGTCCCACAGATACGCAGTATTTT. This gives the protein CASSPTDTQYF. The chain was built from TRBV2 and TRBJ2-3; no D gene is confidently identified. The germline V gene encodes CDR1 SNHLY and CDR2 FYNNEI. Trimming removed 5 bases from V and 2 bases from J, leaving 2 bases between the germline ends. The CDR3 holds 11 amino acids from the cysteine to the phenylalanine. The retained sequence is limited to the CDR3, 33 bases, with the frame set at the first base.